These 22 T cell receptor beta chains were all obtained from the same sample, sequenced in a study of OX40 agonist ivuxolimab in advanced cancers. Produced via immunoSEQ multiplex PCR; TCRdb's table is partial and in-frame only. Of some 59,000 clones listed, 85% to 90% are singletons. Sequencing was performed on CD4+ or CD8+ T cells sorted from blood, taken in a trial of the OX40 agonist ivuxolimab. The origin of the receptors is an adult with an advanced solid tumor such as melanoma, head and neck, liver or kidney cancer.

The chain links TRBV28 to TRBJ1-2; D ambiguous. V lost 6 bases, J lost 7 bases, and 12 bases lay in between. This CDR3 contains 12 residues. Looked up from germline, CDR1 is MDHEN and CDR2 is SYDVKM. The DNA for the CDR3 is TGTGCCAGCAGCTCCCCCCCTATTGGCTACACCTTC. It is translated as CASSSPPIGYTF.

The chain recombines TRBV9 with TRBJ2-7; D unresolved. Per the germline V gene, CDR1 is SGDLS and CDR2 is YYNGEE. The CDR3 totals 15 residues. The V end lost 2 bases, the J end lost 2 bases, and 14 bases lay between the germline ends. CDR3 in DNA: TGTGCCAGCAGCGTCGGGTCCCAAGGAACCTACGAGCAGTACTTC. Translation: CASSVGSQGTYEQYF.

This chain uses TRBV5-1 with TRBJ1-5, with TRBD1 matching 7 bases. This CDR3 region has 17 residues. Germline values: CDR1 SGHRS, CDR2 YFSETQ. Unmatched junction bases numbered 9, after V lost 3 bases and J lost 0 bases. CDR3 in DNA: TGCGCCAGCAGCTGGCCGGGACAGTTCTATAGCAATCAGCCCCAGCATTTT. This translates into CASSWPGQFYSNQPQHF.

V gene TRBV28 combines with J gene TRBJ1-2; D may be TRBD1 (6 bases). The ends were cut back, 5 bases at V and 3 bases at J, with 22 bases in the middle. The V gene's germline CDR1 is MDHEN and CDR2 SYDVKM. The CDR3 runs 17 residues. The CDR3 loop is CASSPMTGAAGDYGYTF. CDR3 coding DNA: TGTGCCAGCAGTCCAATGACCGGCGCGGCAGGGGACTATGGCTACACCTTC.

The chain combines TRBV5-5 with TRBJ2-7; 12 bases map to TRBD2. Germline V gene sequence: CDR1 SGHKS, CDR2 YYEKEE (reference sequence). Trimming took 1 base from V and 3 from J; bases not matched to a gene: 2. This CDR3 comprises 15 residues. The CDR3 DNA is TGTGCCAGCAGCTTGCGACTAGCGGGAGTCTACGAGCAGTACTTC. As protein: CASSLRLAGVYEQYF.

This clone was recorded only once. CDR3 nucleotides: TGCGCCAGCAGCCAAGATAATAGAGGCGGCGAGGTACGCCAGTACTTC. It yields the protein CASSQDNRGGEVRQYF. The gene calls are TRBV4-1 and TRBJ2-5; D unclear. Trimming took off 0 bases at V and 10 bases at J, with 21 bases between the two ends. The CDR3 loop spans 16 amino acids. Germline CDR1 MGHRA, CDR2 YSYEKL.

V usage is TRBV12-1 and J usage is TRBJ2-5; the DNA was not compared with TRBD2, the D call given in the table. TRBV12-1 represents a pseudogene. This CDR3 is 13 amino acids long. The CDR3 DNA is TGTGCCAGCAGCCCTGGACTCCAAGAGACCCAGTACTTC. Amino acid sequence: CASSPGLQETQYF.

The chain joins TRBV29-1 to TRBJ2-3; no reliable D call. Between the trimmed V and J ends, which lost 6 bases and 6 bases, there was a span of 7 bases. CDR1 and CDR2 (germline): SQVTM, ANQGSEA. CDR3 length equals 10 residues. The CDR3 sequence is CSVIVDTQYF. In nucleotides, the CDR3 is TGCAGCGTGATCGTTGATACGCAGTATTTT.

V gene TRBV15 combines with J gene TRBJ2-2; D is undetermined. Trimming shortened V by 3 bases and J by 2 bases, and 13 bases separated the two germline ends. This CDR3 contains 16 residues. CDR1 is LNHNV, CDR2 YYDKDF, per germline (reference sequence). CDR3 amino acids: CATSSVSWLNTGELFF. The DNA of the CDR3 is TGTGCCACCAGCAGTGTAAGCTGGCTTAACACCGGGGAGCTGTTTTTT.

V is TRBV5-1 and J is TRBJ2-5; D may be TRBD1 or TRBD2 (5 bases each). TRBJ2-7 explains the end of the DNA better; the J call may be wrong. CDR3 length equals 17 residues. Looked up from germline, CDR1 is SGHRS and CDR2 is YFSETQ. In DNA form, the CDR3 reads TGCGCCAGCAGCTTGGTTGGGACCCCAAAAAGGTTCTACGAGCAGTACTTC. This gives the protein CASSLVGTPKRFYEQYF.

This chain uses TRBV4-1 with TRBJ2-5, with D perhaps TRBD1 or TRBD2 (5 bases each). This CDR3 comprises 16 residues. V gave up 0 bases and J gave up 5 bases, with 16 bases separating them. Germline loops: CDR1 MGHRA, CDR2 YSYEKL. For the CDR3, the DNA is TGCGCCAGCAGCCAAGAGCAGGGAGTAAAACGGGAGACCCAGTACTTC. It is translated as CASSQEQGVKRETQYF.

The chain has TRBV9 and TRBJ2-7, with 7 positions matching TRBD2. Per the germline V gene, CDR1 is SGDLS and CDR2 is YYNGEE. The CDR3 has 15 amino acids. The V gene end was trimmed by 0 bases and the J gene end by 0 bases; junction bases not matched to a gene: 3. CDR3 loop: CASSVEGGSSYEQYF. Here the CDR3 DNA reads TGTGCCAGCAGCGTAGAGGGAGGGTCCTCCTACGAGCAGTACTTC.

V is TRBV6-5 and J is TRBJ2-2; D gene ambiguous. Trimming pared 2 bases from V and 1 base from J, leaving 11 bases between. This CDR3 is built from 16 residues. CDR1 is MNHEY and CDR2 is SVGAGI in the germline V gene. CDR3 sequence: CASSYPYGVNTGELFF. The CDR3 DNA sequence: TGTGCCAGCAGTTACCCCTATGGAGTGAACACCGGGGAGCTGTTTTTT.

V gene TRBV27 combines with J gene TRBJ2-7; 7 nucleotides agree with TRBD1. The CDR3 runs 14 residues. Trimming cost V 5 bases and J 6 bases; bases outside gene matches: 10. Germline V CDR1 and CDR2: MNHEY, SMNVEV (reference sequence). The CDR3 coding sequence is TGTGCCAGCAGTACCGACCGGGACAGCCTCGAGCAGTACTTC. It translates to CASSTDRDSLEQYF.

The chain combines TRBV21-1 with TRBJ1-3. TRBV21-1 has pseudogene status. The CDR3 length is 16 residues. CDR3 DNA: TGTGCCAGCAGCGGAAGACGGGTGGGTATTAGAAACACCATATATTTT. It translates to CASSGRRVGIRNTIYF.

The V gene is TRBV6-1, the J gene TRBJ1-6; perhaps TRBD1 as D (6 bases). Germline CDR1 and CDR2: MNHNS and SASEGT. This CDR3 has 15 residues. This CDR3 reads CAVQETGSYNSPLHF. For the CDR3, the DNA is TGTGCTGTTCAGGAGACAGGCTCCTATAATTCACCCCTCCACTTT.

The chain uses TRBV27 and TRBJ1-1, with D tentatively TRBD1 (6 bases). This CDR3 comprises 13 residues. Germline V gives CDR1 MNHEY, CDR2 SMNVEV (reference sequence). Trimming removed 9 bases from V and 0 bases from J, with 11 bases in between. This chain's CDR3 is CASAGTMNTEAFF. In DNA, the CDR3 is TGTGCCAGTGCCGGGACAATGAACACTGAAGCTTTCTTT.

The chain combines TRBV19 with TRBJ1-5; 7 bases line up with TRBD1. V lost 7 bases, J lost 5 bases, and 14 bases stayed unmatched. Germline assignment: CDR1 LNHDA and CDR2 SQIVND (reference sequence). The CDR3 is 16 amino acids. This chain's CDR3 is CASTQGAGGMYQPQHF. In nucleotides, the CDR3 is TGTGCCAGTACCCAAGGGGCAGGGGGTATGTATCAGCCCCAGCATTTT.

The V call is TRBV5-6, the J call TRBJ2-7; tentatively, D is TRBD1 (6 bases). Germline CDR1 and CDR2: SGHDT and YYEEEE. Trimming cost V 3 bases and J 3 bases, with 16 bases left between them. The CDR3 has 15 amino acids. CDR3 DNA: TGTGCCAGCAGCTACCCTGGACAGCCCAACTACGAGCAGTACTTC. Its protein is CASSYPGQPNYEQYF.

This chain links TRBV4-2 with TRBJ1-2, with 8 bases aligning to TRBD1. Trimming at V came to 1 base and at J to 3 bases, leaving 4 bases not matched to a gene. This CDR3 contains 15 residues. Germline V gives CDR1 LGHNA, CDR2 YNFKEQ. CDR3 coding DNA: TGTGCCAGCAGCCAAGCGATGACAGGGGACTATGGCTACACCTTC. Its protein is CASSQAMTGDYGYTF.

This CDR3 is CASSLGGPTNEQFF. CDR3 in DNA: TGTGCCAGCAGCTTAGGGGGACCAACCAATGAGCAGTTCTTC. V and J are TRBV7-2 and TRBJ2-1, with D perhaps assigned TRBD1 or TRBD2 (5 bases each). The length of the CDR3 is 14 residues. From germline, CDR1 is SGHTA and CDR2 FQGNSA. V was trimmed by 1 base and J by 6 bases, leaving 10 bases between them.

The chain employs TRBV10-3 and TRBJ2-3, with a possible D match to TRBD2 (6 bases). This CDR3 spans 14 amino acids. Germline CDR1 is ENHRY and CDR2 is SYGVKD. Trimming took 8 bases from V and 3 from J, leaving 15 bases between them. In DNA, the CDR3 is TGTGCCATCGGTCGACTAGAGGGGACAGATACGCAGTATTTT. Its translation: CAIGRLEGTDTQYF.